The rows below give T cell receptor beta chains drawn from one sample of a study of graft-versus-host responses after intestinal transplantation. Their antigen targets remain unknown. This table comes from immunoSEQ multiplex PCR, and its TCRdb copy is limited to in-frame clones, with some not included. The table lists 80,000 to 100,000 clones, roughly 89% of them singletons. The input for sequencing was unstimulated CD4+ T cells sorted from spleen or lymph node cells, taken before intestinal transplant. The receptors here all came from a human donor who received an intestinal transplant. Both conserved end residues are part of each CDR3. The D gene is left open where the match is weak.

V,D,J,CDR3
TRBV11-1,TRBD1,TRBJ2-5,CASSSRQGARETQYF
TRBV4-2,TRBD2,TRBJ2-5,CASSQDLGLAGEETQYF
TRBV9,TRBD2,TRBJ2-1,CASSVGLAGGPESEQFF
TRBV5-5,TRBD1,TRBJ1-2,CASSLTGQLNYGYTF
TRBV7-3,-,TRBJ1-2,CASSLRGGAGYNYGYTF
TRBV6-5,TRBD1,TRBJ2-7,CASSSPRQGRSYEQYF
TRBV5-1,TRBD1,TRBJ2-5,CASSPLDRVEETQYF
TRBV28,TRBD1,TRBJ2-7,CASSPRGFSSYEQYF
TRBV7-9,TRBD1,TRBJ2-1,CASSFRDRAYNEQFF
TRBV27,TRBD1,TRBJ2-7,CASSFSQGAYEQYF
TRBV28,TRBD2,TRBJ2-1,CASRDYTPAGVIYNEQFF
TRBV11-3,-,TRBJ2-7,CASSLGGGYDYEQYF
TRBV6-4,TRBD1,TRBJ2-2,CASSGTGDTGELFF
TRBV6-6,TRBD2,TRBJ2-7,CASSRTSYEQYF
TRBV27,TRBD1,TRBJ2-7,CASGGRDRVYEQYF
TRBV6-1,-,TRBJ1-6,CASLLGGNSPLHF
TRBV19,-,TRBJ2-4,CASSSPGQENIQYF
TRBV4-1,TRBD2,TRBJ2-1,CASSLLPLADNEQFF
TRBV18,TRBD2,TRBJ2-1,CASSPVTSSQEQFF
TRBV27,-,TRBJ1-5,CASSLMEGANQPQHF
TRBV5-5,TRBD1,TRBJ2-7,CASRETGVYEQYF
TRBV27,-,TRBJ2-7,CASSLSSRGREKRYEQYF
TRBV19,-,TRBJ1-5,CASDTDNSNQPQHF
TRBV27,TRBD1,TRBJ2-1,CASSPGTSTGLYEQFF
TRBV27,TRBD1,TRBJ2-3,CASSRPGQGRSDTQYF
TRBV12-5,-,TRBJ2-7,CASGLLEFYYEQYF
TRBV5-5,-,TRBJ2-2,CASSPIVLLNTGELFF
TRBV30,-,TRBJ2-7,CAWTSDFGEYEQYF
TRBV6-5,TRBD1,TRBJ1-1,CATSGTVSTEAFF
TRBV5-4,-,TRBJ2-1,CASSFSGYNEQFF
TRBV5-1,TRBD1,TRBJ1-1,CASSIGQGAGAFF
TRBV4-2,TRBD1,TRBJ1-2,CASSQDSYGQEDGYTF
TRBV23-1,TRBD1,TRBJ1-1,CASSQHRDREVTEAFF
TRBV18,-,TRBJ2-7,CASSNRDYEQYF
TRBV5-1,-,TRBJ2-5,CASSLEVLQETQYF
TRBV14,-,TRBJ1-4,CASSQEPGVNEKLFF
TRBV29-1,-,TRBJ2-3,CSVSQILTDTQYF
TRBV15,-,TRBJ1-5,CATSRDLGGVGNQPQHF
TRBV27,TRBD1,TRBJ1-2,CASSFHRDRDYGYTF
TRBV6-5,TRBD2,TRBJ2-7,CASSYGTSSYEQYF
TRBV9,TRBD2,TRBJ2-1,CASSPAPGGSEQFF
TRBV27,-,TRBJ2-5,CASSWGLKETQYF
TRBV9,-,TRBJ2-3,CASSVVGTSTDTQYF
TRBV4-1,-,TRBJ1-5,CASSQGALGSEQPQHF
TRBV7-8,TRBD1,TRBJ1-2,CASSLESGTGAGYTF
TRBV25-1,TRBD2,TRBJ2-1,CASSDGYGRDYNEQFF
TRBV19,TRBD1,TRBJ2-7,CASSATGGSYEQYF
TRBV7-9,-,TRBJ2-1,CASSLGVALNEQFF
TRBV6-6,-,TRBJ1-2,CASSYPDSNYGYTF
TRBV6-1,TRBD1,TRBJ1-2,CASSSRQGYGYTF